What follows are 2 T cell receptor beta chains derived from one specimen sequenced in a study of control samples from healthy donors and cancer patients. Clones were read by immunoSEQ multiplex PCR, and TCRdb kept only the in-frame ones, dropping some. The sample records roughly 58,000 clones, about 87% being singletons. Sequencing was done on a sample of PBMCs. The receptors originated from an older woman with lung cancer.

The chain is built from TRBV5-1 and TRBJ1-4; D is undetermined. CDR3 length: 11 residues. Looked up from germline, CDR1 is SGHRS and CDR2 is YFSETQ. Deletions cut 5 bases from V and 5 bases from J, with 4 bases between. CDR3 sequence (DNA): TGCGCCAGCAGATTAAATGAAAAACTGTTTTTT. Amino acid sequence: CASRLNEKLFF.

This chain uses TRBV5-8 with TRBJ1-2, with no clear D. Trimming stripped 6 bases from V and 2 bases from J, with 23 bases between. Germline assignment: CDR1 SGHTS and CDR2 YDEGEE. The CDR3 consists of 17 residues. The CDR3 protein is CASTLSFYSQMNYGYTF. The CDR3 DNA follows: TGTGCCAGCACCCTTTCTTTTTACTCGCAAATGAACTATGGCTACACCTTC.